These T cell receptor beta chains were read from a single sample in a study of read filtering for tumor transcriptome and immune sequencing. TCRdb called the reads again in MiXCR, with one record for every CDR3 protein. The repertoire consists of nearly 60,000 distinct CDR3 sequences, with 9% to 15% occurring once and the leading ten covering approximately 16%. Sequences were obtained from a population of CD138-negative cells sorted from bone marrow. These receptors originate from a donor at least 40 years old with multiple myeloma. CDR3s include the opening cysteine and the closing phenylalanine or tryptophan. Fields, in order: J gene, D gene, V gene, clone size, CDR3 protein, CDR3 DNA. A D gene is named only where the DNA matches it firmly. The listing skips clone size in some rows; elsewhere it reads once, few, many or a size class.

>TRBJ2-4|TRBD1|TRBV7-9|many
CASEFGDSVDKSQYF
TGTGCCAGCGAGTTCGGGGACAGCGTAGATAAGAGTCAGTACTTC
>TRBJ1-2|-|TRBV15|many
CATSRDFAGDYGYTF
TGTGCCACCAGCAGAGATTTTGCAGGGGACTATGGCTACACCTTC
>TRBJ2-5|-|TRBV7-9|-
CASSLTEAGTQYF
TGTGCCAGCAGCTTGACAGAGGCAGGGACCCAGTACTTC
>TRBJ2-4|-|TRBV5-5|many
CASSLEERGDSKNIQYF
TGTGCCAGCAGCTTGGAGGAAAGGGGTGACAGCAAAAACATTCAGTACTTC
>TRBJ1-2|TRBD1|TRBV7-9|many
CASSSWAGGEGGYTF
TGTGCCAGCAGCTCCTGGGCAGGGGGCGAAGGAGGCTACACCTTC
>TRBJ2-7|-|TRBV5-4|medium-sized
CASSSAEGAAYEQYF
TGTGCCAGCAGCTCGGCGGAGGGGGCGGCCTACGAGCAGTACTTC
>TRBJ2-4|-|TRBV20-1|many
CSARASEIAKNIQYF
TGCAGTGCTAGAGCTAGCGAAATAGCCAAAAACATTCAGTACTTC
>TRBJ1-1|-|TRBV5-1|many
CASSLQGGMNTEAFF
TGCGCCAGCAGCTTACAGGGTGGAATGAACACTGAAGCTTTCTTT
>TRBJ1-5|-|TRBV28|many
CATIQGYQPQHF
TGTGCCACTATCCAGGGTTATCAGCCCCAGCATTTT
>TRBJ2-7|-|TRBV29-1|-
CSIEGGSSYEQYF
TGCAGCATCGAGGGGGGGAGCTCCTACGAGCAGTACTTC
>TRBJ1-1|-|TRBV11-3|many
CASSLGGLNTEAFF
TGTGCCAGCAGCTTAGGTGGCCTAAACACTGAAGCTTTCTTT
>TRBJ2-7|-|TRBV27|few
CASSLTIHSYEQYF
TGTGCCAGCAGTTTAACAATACACTCCTACGAGCAGTACTTC
>TRBJ2-5|TRBD1|TRBV7-9|many
CASTRLTGEAETQYF
TGTGCCAGCACCCGCCTGACAGGGGAGGCAGAGACCCAGTACTTC
>TRBJ2-7|TRBD1|TRBV5-4|-
CASSLTGGTYEQYF
TGTGCCAGCAGCCTTACAGGGGGGACCTACGAGCAGTACTTC
>TRBJ2-2|TRBD2|TRBV5-4|few
CASSLAGSTGELFF
TGTGCCAGCAGCTTAGCGGGGTCCACCGGGGAGCTGTTTTTT
>TRBJ2-1|-|TRBV18|many
CASSQQVWEQFF
TGTGCCAGCTCACAACAGGTCTGGGAGCAGTTCTTC
>TRBJ2-2|-|TRBV3-1|many
CASSNGAGNTGELFF
TGTGCCAGCAGCAATGGGGCAGGGAACACCGGGGAGCTGTTTTTT
>TRBJ2-3|-|TRBV30|-
CAWSVGTRLTDTQYF
TGTGCCTGGAGTGTGGGGACTCGACTCACAGATACGCAGTATTTT
>TRBJ2-3|TRBD1|TRBV7-2|many
CASSPGQVTDTQYF
TGTGCCAGCAGCCCGGGACAGGTCACAGATACGCAGTATTTT
>TRBJ1-3|-|TRBV5-1|-
CASSLVEGSNGNTIYF
TGCGCCAGCAGCTTGGTTGAAGGGTCTAATGGAAACACCATATATTTT
>TRBJ2-7|-|TRBV20-1|many
CSARVGRSYEQYF
TGCAGTGCTAGAGTTGGCAGAAGTTACGAGCAGTACTTC
>TRBJ2-1|TRBD1|TRBV6-5|many
CASSYDWNRGLYNEQFF
TGTGCCAGCAGTTACGACTGGAACAGGGGGCTCTACAATGAGCAGTTCTTC
>TRBJ2-5|TRBD2|TRBV4-1|many
CASSSPGSGGAGETQYF
TGCGCCAGCAGCTCCCCGGGGAGCGGGGGGGCCGGAGAGACCCAGTACTTC
>TRBJ2-5|TRBD1|TRBV7-2|many
CASSLAGQTHETQYF
TGTGCCAGCAGCTTAGCGGGACAGACACACGAGACCCAGTACTTC
>TRBJ1-3|-|TRBV20-1|-
CSARQGGGNTRYF
TGCAGTGCTAGACAGGGCGGAGGAAACACCAGATATTTT
>TRBJ2-3|-|TRBV15|many
CATSRETRTDTQYF
TGTGCCACCAGCAGAGAGACGCGCACAGATACGCAGTATTTT
>TRBJ2-1|-|TRBV14|many
CASSQERGAYEQFF
TGTGCCAGCAGCCAAGAGAGGGGGGCCTATGAGCAGTTCTTC
>TRBJ2-1|-|TRBV2|-
CASSPDSGDEQFF
TGTGCCAGCAGTCCCGACTCGGGCGATGAGCAGTTCTTC
>TRBJ1-1|-|TRBV3-1|many
CASSPHKGGAGTEAFF
TGTGCCAGCAGCCCCCACAAGGGGGGGGCTGGCACTGAAGCTTTCTTT
>TRBJ1-1|TRBD1|TRBV6-2/TRBV6-3|-
CASSYSRTGDAFF
TGTGCCAGCAGTTACTCGAGGACAGGGGACGCTTTCTTT
>TRBJ2-3|-|TRBV6-6|many
CASSYSFADTQYF
TGTGCCAGCAGTTACTCTTTCGCAGATACGCAGTATTTT
>TRBJ1-1|-|TRBV5-1|many
CASSTQGNTEAFF
TGCGCCAGCAGCACCCAGGGGAACACTGAAGCTTTCTTT
>TRBJ2-3|TRBD2|TRBV3-1|many
CASSPGLATDTQYF
TGTGCCAGCAGCCCGGGACTAGCGACAGATACGCAGTATTTT